A selection of T cell receptor beta chains follows, all from one sample in a study of graft-versus-host responses after intestinal transplantation. Sequencing used immunoSEQ multiplex PCR; TCRdb keeps in-frame clones, though not all of them. The sample records under 140,000 clones, 90% to 95% being singletons. Which antigens these TCRs recognize remains unknown. The sequences come from unstimulated CD8+ T cells sorted from spleen or lymph node cells, collected before intestinal transplant. The receptors shown here come from a human donor who received an intestinal transplant. The CDR3 runs from the conserved cysteine through the conserved F or W. Fields, in order: CDR3 protein, CDR3 DNA, clone size, J gene, CDR3 length, D gene, V gene. A D gene is named only where the DNA matches it firmly. Part of the rows lack a size; the others show once, few, many or a class for expanded clones.

CASSSSEQGWAFF,TGTGCCAGCAGCTCCTCAGAACAGGGGTGGGCTTTCTTT,NA,TRBJ1-1,13,TRBD1,TRBV5-4
CATSSRSGADQPQHF,TGTGCCACCAGCAGCCGATCCGGGGCCGATCAGCCCCAGCATTTT,once,TRBJ1-5,15,NA,TRBV15
CASSPGGGGYTF,TGTGCCAGTAGTCCCGGGGGGGGTGGCTACACCTTC,NA,TRBJ1-2,12,NA,TRBV19
CASGADLGEQYF,TGTGCCAGCGGGGCCGATCTGGGCGAGCAGTACTTC,NA,TRBJ2-7,12,NA,TRBV9
CASSDFTHTGELFF,TGTGCCAGCAGTGACTTCACTCACACCGGGGAGCTGTTTTTT,NA,TRBJ2-2,14,NA,TRBV6-5
CASHALDRISYEQYF,TGTGCCAGCCATGCCCTGGACAGAATCTCCTACGAGCAGTACTTC,NA,TRBJ2-7,15,NA,TRBV5-5
CASSFQGTYEQYF,TGTGCCAGCAGTTTCCAGGGGACCTACGAGCAGTACTTC,NA,TRBJ2-7,13,NA,TRBV28
CASSNHPSNQPQHF,TGTGCCAGCAGCAACCACCCAAGCAATCAGCCCCAGCATTTT,NA,TRBJ1-5,14,NA,TRBV21-1
CASSLVAGGPETQYF,TGTGCCAGCAGCTTAGTGGCGGGAGGGCCTGAGACCCAGTACTTC,NA,TRBJ2-5,15,TRBD2,TRBV11-2
CASSVVGGRSPGELFF,TGTGCCAGCAGCGTAGTGGGCGGGAGATCGCCCGGGGAGCTGTTTTTT,once,TRBJ2-2,16,TRBD2,TRBV9
CASRRLAGRQETQYF,TGTGCCAGCAGAAGACTAGCGGGAAGGCAAGAGACCCAGTACTTC,NA,TRBJ2-5,15,TRBD2,TRBV2
CASSFGFNTGELFF,TGTGCCAGCAGTTTCGGGTTTAACACCGGGGAGCTGTTTTTT,once,TRBJ2-2,14,NA,TRBV6-5
CASSFPRVDTGELFF,TGTGCCAGCAGTTTCCCCAGGGTGGACACCGGGGAGCTGTTTTTT,NA,TRBJ2-2,15,NA,TRBV28
CASSYGTSSYNEQFF,TGTGCCAGCAGTTACGGGACTAGTTCCTACAATGAGCAGTTCTTC,NA,TRBJ2-1,15,TRBD2,TRBV6-5
CASSPTRTGELFF,TGTGCCAGCAGTCCTACCCGCACCGGGGAGCTGTTTTTT,NA,TRBJ2-2,13,NA,TRBV27
CASSPSAVDERENEQYF,TGTGCCAGCAGTCCATCGGCGGTAGATGAGCGGGAGAACGAGCAGTACTTC,NA,TRBJ2-7,17,TRBD2,TRBV28
CASSWDIDYTF,TGTGCCAGCAGTTGGGACATCGACTACACCTTC,NA,TRBJ1-2,11,NA,TRBV5-6
CASSYGAGADYYEQYF,TGTGCCAGCAGTTACGGGGCGGGAGCCGACTACTACGAGCAGTACTTC,NA,TRBJ2-7,16,TRBD2,TRBV6-5
CASSFDPGQLSSYNEQFF,TGTGCCAGCAGCTTCGACCCGGGACAGCTGTCCTCCTACAATGAGCAGTTCTTC,NA,TRBJ2-1,18,TRBD1,TRBV14
CASSLSPGLAQYEQYF,TGTGCCAGCAGTTTATCGCCGGGACTAGCTCAGTACGAGCAGTACTTC,NA,TRBJ2-7,16,TRBD2,TRBV27
CASSYYKDRANTEAFF,TGTGCCAGCAGTTACTATAAGGACAGGGCGAACACTGAAGCTTTCTTT,NA,TRBJ1-1,16,TRBD1,TRBV6-5
CASSQDFLAGTNNEQFF,TGCGCCAGCAGCCAAGACTTCCTAGCGGGGACAAACAATGAGCAGTTCTTC,NA,TRBJ2-1,17,TRBD2,TRBV4-1
CASSRTSNTEAFF,TGTGCCAGCAGTAGGACCTCGAACACTGAAGCTTTCTTT,NA,TRBJ1-1,13,NA,TRBV9
CSVLWENTGELFF,TGCAGCGTCTTGTGGGAAAACACCGGGGAGCTGTTTTTT,NA,TRBJ2-2,13,NA,TRBV29-1
CASSLLVAGNEQFF,TGTGCCAGCAGCTTATTAGTGGCGGGCAATGAGCAGTTCTTC,NA,TRBJ2-1,14,NA,TRBV11-2
CASSLLRDTEQYF,TGTGCTAGCAGCTTACTCCGGGACACGGAGCAGTACTTC,NA,TRBJ2-7,13,NA,TRBV7-6
CASSIWRDMAYEQYF,TGTGCCAGTAGTATTTGGAGGGACATGGCCTACGAGCAGTACTTC,NA,TRBJ2-7,15,NA,TRBV19
CASSEYPGGLVVGNEQFF,TGTGCCAGCAGTGAATATCCCGGGGGGCTAGTAGTGGGGAATGAGCAGTTCTTC,NA,TRBJ2-1,18,NA,TRBV25-1
CASSEGGVTEAFF,TGTGCCAGCAGCGAGGGAGGGGTGACTGAAGCTTTCTTT,once,TRBJ1-1,13,NA,TRBV5-4
CASSFTPGQGSEQYF,TGTGCCAGCAGTTTTACTCCGGGACAGGGAAGCGAGCAGTACTTC,once,TRBJ2-7,15,TRBD1,TRBV27
CASSLDAQGAIEAFF,TGCGCCAGCAGCTTAGACGCACAGGGGGCGATTGAAGCTTTCTTT,NA,TRBJ1-1,15,TRBD1,TRBV4-1
CASSIGGLSYEQYF,TGTGCCAGTAGTATAGGAGGGCTTTCCTACGAGCAGTACTTC,NA,TRBJ2-7,14,NA,TRBV19
CASSQDRFPGPTYDYEQYF,TGTGCCAGCAGCCAAGATCGGTTCCCCGGGCCGACTTACGACTACGAGCAGTACTTC,NA,TRBJ2-7,19,NA,TRBV14
CASSLGSGGITEAFF,TGTGCCAGCAGCTTAGGAAGCGGAGGGATCACTGAAGCTTTCTTT,NA,TRBJ1-1,15,NA,TRBV7-8
CATRKDNTGELFF,TGTGCCACCAGAAAGGATAACACCGGGGAGCTGTTTTTT,NA,TRBJ2-2,13,NA,TRBV15
CASSFPYGESIQETQYF,TGTGCCAGCAGTTTCCCTTACGGGGAGTCTATCCAAGAGACCCAGTACTTC,NA,TRBJ2-5,17,NA,TRBV7-9
CASSPDRVSTDTQYF,TGTGCCAGCAGCCCGGACCGGGTGAGCACAGATACGCAGTATTTT,NA,TRBJ2-3,15,NA,TRBV7-8
CSVRGTETQYF,TGCAGCGTAAGGGGAACAGAGACCCAGTACTTC,NA,TRBJ2-5,11,NA,TRBV29-1
CASSLGPRSSDTQYF,TGCGCCAGCAGCTTGGGGCCAAGATCAAGCGATACGCAGTATTTT,NA,TRBJ2-3,15,NA,TRBV5-1
CSAAGVDSYEQYF,TGCAGCGCGGCAGGGGTCGACTCCTACGAGCAGTACTTC,NA,TRBJ2-7,13,NA,TRBV29-1
CASEGVGPYGYTF,TGTGCCAGCGAGGGAGTGGGGCCCTATGGCTACACCTTC,NA,TRBJ1-2,13,NA,TRBV7-9
CASSQDSGEGSYEQYF,TGCGCCAGCAGCCAAGATTCGGGGGAGGGAAGCTACGAGCAGTACTTC,NA,TRBJ2-7,16,TRBD2,TRBV4-3
CSVEDPIGTANYGYTF,TGCAGCGTTGAAGATCCTATTGGGACAGCTAACTATGGCTACACCTTC,NA,TRBJ1-2,16,TRBD1,TRBV29-1
CASSLAANEQFF,TGTGCCAGCAGCTTAGCCGCAAATGAGCAGTTCTTC,NA,TRBJ2-1,12,NA,TRBV13
CASSDQGGLYEQYF,TGTGCCAGCAGTGACCAGGGAGGCTTATACGAGCAGTACTTC,NA,TRBJ2-7,14,NA,TRBV6-4
CASSPNRVNEQYF,TGTGCCAGCAGCCCGAACAGGGTCAACGAGCAGTACTTC,NA,TRBJ2-7,13,NA,TRBV5-4
CASSERLAGGPERDTQYF,TGTGCCAGCAGTGAAAGGCTAGCGGGAGGGCCGGAGAGAGATACGCAGTATTTT,NA,TRBJ2-3,18,TRBD2,TRBV2
CASSLGDFNYGYTF,TGCGCCAGCAGCTTGGGTGACTTTAACTATGGCTACACCTTC,NA,TRBJ1-2,14,NA,TRBV5-1
CASHPRLNTEAFF,TGTGCCAGCCACCCTCGATTGAACACTGAAGCTTTCTTT,NA,TRBJ1-1,13,NA,TRBV27
CASSLSRSPLHF,TGTGCCAGCAGCTTAAGCAGGTCACCCCTCCACTTT,NA,TRBJ1-6,12,NA,TRBV13
CASSLGWGPGRKGTEAFF,TGTGCCAGCAGCTTAGGATGGGGCCCCGGGAGGAAGGGCACTGAAGCTTTCTTT,NA,TRBJ1-1,18,NA,TRBV7-8
CASSSTDLSPYEQYF,TGTGCCAGCAGCTCGACCGATCTCTCTCCCTACGAGCAGTACTTC,NA,TRBJ2-7,15,NA,TRBV5-4
CSARGGGEQFF,TGCAGTGCTAGAGGGGGGGGAGAGCAGTTCTTC,NA,TRBJ2-1,11,TRBD2,TRBV20-1
CASGQDRETQYF,TGCGCCAGCGGGCAGGACAGAGAGACCCAGTACTTC,NA,TRBJ2-5,12,NA,TRBV10-2
CASSLLGTGGNYEQYF,TGTGCCAGCAGTTTATTGGGGACAGGGGGCAACTACGAGCAGTACTTC,NA,TRBJ2-7,16,TRBD1,TRBV27
CASRHGGNQPQHF,TGTGCCAGTAGACACGGGGGCAATCAGCCCCAGCATTTT,NA,TRBJ1-5,13,NA,TRBV19
CSVGTDVSGNTIYF,TGCAGCGTGGGGACAGACGTCTCTGGAAACACCATATATTTT,NA,TRBJ1-3,14,TRBD1,TRBV29-1